This T cell receptor (beta chain) was sequenced for a study of molecular identifiers for immune sequencing clone quantification. Broader study findings: Barcode collisions between identical TCR molecules could shrink estimates of highly expanded clone sizes.

MiXCR, run by TCRdb on the PCR reads, gives a single entry per CDR3 protein. The table shows 50,000 to 65,000 distinct CDR3 sequences, with about 25% occurring only once. To note about this clonotype: What it binds is unknown.

The clonotype originates from a human donor in good health. Some libraries in this study had Jurkat cell RNA spiked in. The specimen was naive CD8+ T cells from blood, with Jurkat cell RNA spiked in. Subset reported: FACS-sorted CD8+CD4-CCR7+CD45RA+ naive T cells.

The CDR3 nucleotides are TGTGCCACCGGACTAGCGGGGCCTGCCTACGAGCAGTACTTC. Translated, it gives CATGLAGPAYEQYF. V and J are TRBV27 and TRBJ2-7; 12 nucleotides line up with TRBD2. Germline CDR1 MNHEY, CDR2 SMNVEV (reference sequence). The V gene end was trimmed by 10 bases and the J gene end by 2 bases; junction bases not matched to a gene: 6. CDR3 length: 14 amino acids.